The T cell receptor beta chain described here comes from a study of PD-1 blockade in classical Hodgkin lymphoma. Study-level background: Treatment was intravenous nivolumab, 3 mg/kg every 2 weeks, until progression.

Study-level points and caveats: A significant rise in TCR diversity by C4D1 was seen for CD4+ but not CD8+ cells. Lower baseline TCR diversity marked trial partial responders and progressors. Whatever underlies the repertoire differences (possibly disease activity or prior therapy) remains undefined.

Regarding this clone: What it recognizes is unknown.

Produced via immunoSEQ multiplex PCR; TCRdb's table is partial and in-frame only. The sample has roughly 96,000 clones; around 93% are singletons. The germline V gene encodes CDR1 SGHRS and CDR2 YFSETQ. The CDR3 runs to 13 residues. V was trimmed by 4 bases and J by 6 bases, leaving 14 bases between them. Regarding time point: cycle 4 day 1 (C4D1), after 6 weeks of nivolumab. No patient escaped relapse after autologous stem cell transplantation, and brentuximab vedotin exposure varied. The sequences come from peripheral blood mononuclear cells (PBMCs), collected before the fourth cycle of nivolumab. J is TRBJ2-7 and V is TRBV5-1, with a tentative D call TRBD2 (7 bases). The TCR was taken from a human donor with classical Hodgkin lymphoma. The CDR3 loop is CASSPRGATEQYF. In nucleotides, the CDR3 is TGCGCCAGCAGCCCCCGGGGGGCTACCGAGCAGTACTTC.